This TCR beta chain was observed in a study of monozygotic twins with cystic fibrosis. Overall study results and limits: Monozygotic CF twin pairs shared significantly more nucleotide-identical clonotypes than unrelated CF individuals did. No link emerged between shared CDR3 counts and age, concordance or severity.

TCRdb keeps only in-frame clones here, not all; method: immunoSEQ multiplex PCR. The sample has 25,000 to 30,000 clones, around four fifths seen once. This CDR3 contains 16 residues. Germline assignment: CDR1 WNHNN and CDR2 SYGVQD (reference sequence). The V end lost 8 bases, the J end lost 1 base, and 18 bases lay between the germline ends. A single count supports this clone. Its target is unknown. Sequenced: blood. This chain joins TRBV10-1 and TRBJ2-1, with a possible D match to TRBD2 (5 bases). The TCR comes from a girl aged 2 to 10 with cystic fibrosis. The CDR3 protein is CASHPPERASYNEQFF. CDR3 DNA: TGCGCCAGCCACCCCCCTGAGAGGGCGTCCTACAATGAGCAGTTCTTC.